A selection of T cell receptor beta chains follows, all from one sample in a study of response to subunit inactivated influenza vaccine. One entry per CDR3 protein, called by TCRdb with MiXCR from the RT-PCR reads. The sample records a few hundred thousand distinct CDR3 sequences, about 14% being singletons. Sample: PBMCs from blood, taken 12 days after vaccination. These receptor sequences come from a man aged 45-65 years who received an inactivated influenza vaccine. The CDR3 runs from the conserved cysteine through the conserved F or W. The D gene is left open where the match is weak. Clone size is given for some rows only: seen once, a few or many times, or a class if the clone is expanded.

abundance	d_gene	v_gene	j_gene	CDR3nt	CDR3aa
few	TRBD1	TRBV29-1	TRBJ1-4	TGCAGCGTTGCAGGGGGCGTCGGTGAAAAACTGTTTTTT	CSVAGGVGEKLFF
NA	TRBD2	TRBV6-1	TRBJ2-7	TGTGCCTCCGCGGGAGACGAATCCTACGAGCAGTACTTC	CASAGDESYEQYF
many	TRBD1	TRBV5-1	TRBJ1-5	TGCGCCAGCAGCCGGAGGGGGCTCGGCAATCAGCCCCAGCATTTT	CASSRRGLGNQPQHF
many	NA	TRBV5-1	TRBJ2-7	TGCGCCAGCAGCTTGGGCGGGACCTACTCCTACGAGCAGTACTTC	CASSLGGTYSYEQYF
NA	NA	TRBV7-2	TRBJ2-7	TGTGCCAGCAGCCCATCTTCCAACTGGGGTTACGAGCAGTACTTC	CASSPSSNWGYEQYF
NA	TRBD2	TRBV15	TRBJ2-7	TGTGCCACCAGCAGGGGACTAGCGGGAGCCTACGAGCAGTACTTC	CATSRGLAGAYEQYF
few	NA	TRBV20-1	TRBJ2-1	TGCAGTGCTCTCAGGGACTCCTACAATGAGCAGTTCTTC	CSALRDSYNEQFF
NA	NA	TRBV18	TRBJ1-1	TGTGCCAGCTCAACACCAGGGTTGCGAACTGAAGCTTTCTTT	CASSTPGLRTEAFF
NA	TRBD1	TRBV28	TRBJ2-3	TGTGCCAGCAGTTTCTCATCCGGGACAGGGGCACGAGATACGCAGTATTTT	CASSFSSGTGARDTQYF
NA	TRBD1	TRBV6-5	TRBJ2-5	TGTGCCAGCAGTTATTCGCTTCAGGGGGACCGGGAGACCCAGTACTTC	CASSYSLQGDRETQYF
few	NA	TRBV3-1	TRBJ1-3	TGTGCCAGCAGCCAAGCGAGAAACACCATATATTTT	CASSQARNTIYF
NA	NA	TRBV4-2	TRBJ2-5	TGTGCCAGCAGCCAAGATCCTGGGGAAGGGATTGCCCAGTACTTC	CASSQDPGEGIAQYF
NA	TRBD1	TRBV4-2	TRBJ2-6	TGTGCCAGCAGCCAAGATCTATGGACAGGGGGGGTCTCTGGGGCCAACGTCCTGACTTTC	CASSQDLWTGGVSGANVLTF
NA	NA	TRBV28	TRBJ1-2	TGTGCCAGCAGTCCTTCGGACAGAAACTGTGGCTACACCTTC	CASSPSDRNCGYTF
NA	NA	TRBV6-2/TRBV6-3	TRBJ2-1	TGTGCCAGCAGTACCCGGACAGAATCCTACAATGAGCAGTTCTTC	CASSTRTESYNEQFF